These 13 T cell receptor beta chains came from one sample sequenced in a study of shared clonotypes between healthy human individuals. TCRdb keeps only in-frame clones here, not all; method: immunoSEQ multiplex PCR. This table holds over a million clones, roughly 97% found once. Sample: naive CD4+ T cells sorted from blood. Specified subset: CD45RA+ positively selected. Receptors originate from a man aged 25 to 40 in good health.

The table lists this clone with a count of one. The V call is TRBV9, the J call TRBJ2-3, with D possibly TRBD2 on 6 matching bases. The CDR3 is made up of 18 amino acids. CDR1 is SGDLS, CDR2 YYNGEE, per germline. Trimming shortened V by 0 bases and J by 4 bases, and 21 bases separated the two germline ends. The CDR3: CASSVDSPPSAGSDTQYF. CDR3 DNA: TGTGCCAGCAGCGTAGACTCCCCCCCCAGCGCGGGATCAGATACGCAGTATTTT.

The rearrangement links TRBV6-1 to TRBJ2-7; 12 nucleotides match TRBD2. V lost 4 bases and J lost 0; bases outside the gene matches: 1. This CDR3 is built from 15 residues. CDR1 is MNHNS and CDR2 is SASEGT in the germline V gene. CDR3 coding DNA: TGTGCCAGCAGTGTGACTAGCGGGGGCTCCTACGAGCAGTACTTC. It encodes CASSVTSGGSYEQYF.

This clone showed up just once. The chain is built from TRBV7-2 and TRBJ1-5, with D possibly being TRBD1 (5 bases). The CDR3 contains 15 residues. The germline V gene has CDR1 SGHTA and CDR2 FQGNSA. V was trimmed by 5 bases and J by 7 bases, leaving 18 bases between them. The chain's CDR3 is CASSPDIGGGQPQHF. CDR3 nucleotide sequence: TGTGCCAGCAGCCCAGACATTGGGGGTGGGCAGCCCCAGCATTTT.

The chain employs TRBV11-3 and TRBJ2-1; 10 nucleotides align to TRBD2. The junction had 8 bases not matched to a gene; V was cut back by 2 bases and J by 13 bases. The germline CDR1 and CDR2 sequences are SGHNT and YENEEA. The CDR3 contains 14 residues. The CDR3 sequence: CASSLSRLAGVQFF. The CDR3 bases are TGTGCCAGCAGCTTAAGTCGGCTAGCGGGAGTACAGTTCTTC. Drawing the rest from reference TRBV11-3 and TRBJ2-1, the complete variable domain is EAGVVQSPRYKIIEKKQPVAFWCNPISGHNTLYWYLQNLGQGPELLIRYENEEAVDDSQLPKDRFSAERLKGVDSTLKIQPAELGDSAVYLCASSLSRLAGVQFFGPGTRLTVL.

The V gene is TRBV29-1, the J gene TRBJ2-1, with 7 bases fitting TRBD1. The CDR3 runs to 14 residues. Germline CDR1 reads SQVTM; CDR2 reads ANQGSEA. The junction had 6 bases not matched to a gene; V was cut back by 7 bases and J by 0 bases. The CDR3 DNA reads TGCAGCGCCAGACAGGGAAGCTCCTACAATGAGCAGTTCTTC. Protein: CSARQGSSYNEQFF.

The chain links TRBV4-1 to TRBJ1-3; D is unclear. V gave up 6 bases and J gave up 4 bases, with 16 bases separating them. From germline, CDR1 is MGHRA and CDR2 YSYEKL. This CDR3 spans 15 amino acids. The CDR3 reads CASRSGFGGGNTIYF. DNA for the CDR3: TGCGCCAGCAGGTCAGGTTTTGGCGGCGGAAACACCATATATTTT.

The table lists this clone with a count of one. The CDR3 loop reads CASSATGTGGTGELFF. The DNA of the CDR3 is TGTGCCAGCAGCGCGACCGGGACAGGGGGAACCGGGGAGCTGTTTTTT. V is TRBV9 and J is TRBJ2-2, with TRBD1 matching 11 bases. Losses at the gene ends were 3 bases for V and 5 bases for J; bases not matched to a gene: 6. CDR3 length equals 16 residues. CDR1 SGDLS and CDR2 YYNGEE come from the germline V gene. Supplemented by reference TRBV9 and TRBJ2-2, the full variable domain reads DSGVTQTPKHLITATGQRVTLRCSPRSGDLSVYWYQQSLDQGLQFLIQYYNGEERAKGNILERFSAQQFPDLHSELNLSSLELGDSALYFCASSATGTGGTGELFFGEGSRLTVL.

This sequence joins TRBV6-6 and TRBJ1-1; 8 bases agree with TRBD1. Germline values: CDR1 MNHNY, CDR2 SVGAGI (reference sequence). The CDR3 length is 14 residues. Trimming at V came to 6 bases and at J to 5 bases, leaving 8 bases not matched to a gene. In DNA form, the CDR3 reads TGTGCCAGCAGAACACCAGGGGGCTTGACTGAAGCTTTCTTT. It encodes CASRTPGGLTEAFF.

Only a few counts were recorded for this clone. Other DNA sequences in this specimen translate into the identical CDR3. V usage is TRBV9 and J usage is TRBJ2-6; D gene uncertain. CDR1 and CDR2 (germline): SGDLS, YYNGEE. There are 15 residues in the CDR3. The ends were cut back, 0 bases at V and 0 bases at J, with 4 bases in the middle. DNA for the CDR3: TGTGCCAGCAGCGTAGCGGGCTCTGGGGCCAACGTCCTGACTTTC. This translates into CASSVAGSGANVLTF.

The chain recombines TRBV7-8 with TRBJ2-3, with 11 bases aligning to TRBD2. V shed 5 bases, J shed 4 bases, and the junction held 11 bases outside the gene matches. CDR1 and CDR2 from the germline V gene are SGHVS and FQNEAQ. The CDR3 extends over 17 amino acids. CDR3: CASSPRASGRIADTQYF. The CDR3, as DNA: TGTGCCAGCAGCCCCCGAGCTAGCGGGAGGATTGCAGATACGCAGTATTTT.

The chain is built from TRBV9 and TRBJ2-7, with 9 bases lining up with TRBD1. CDR1 is SGDLS, CDR2 YYNGEE, per germline. With V trimmed by 4 bases and J by 6 bases, 2 bases remained unmatched. This CDR3 spans 12 amino acids. In DNA, the CDR3 is TGTGCCAGCAGCAAGGACAGGGGCGAGCAGTACTTC. As protein: CASSKDRGEQYF. Combining the CDR3 with reference TRBV9 and TRBJ2-7 gives the whole variable domain DSGVTQTPKHLITATGQRVTLRCSPRSGDLSVYWYQQSLDQGLQFLIQYYNGEERAKGNILERFSAQQFPDLHSELNLSSLELGDSALYFCASSKDRGEQYFGPGTRLTVT.

The rearrangement links TRBV19 to TRBJ2-7; D might be TRBD2 (6 bases). Germline V gene lookup returns CDR1 LNHDA and CDR2 SQIVND (reference sequence). This CDR3 is built from 16 residues. Between the trimmed V and J ends, which lost 4 bases and 2 bases, there was a span of 18 bases. DNA for the CDR3: TGTGCCAGTAGTAGACTTCTTAGCGGAAGTACCTACGAGCAGTACTTC. Protein product: CASSRLLSGSTYEQYF.

As regards this clone: Other DNA sequences in this specimen translate into the identical CDR3. The rearrangement links TRBV19 to TRBJ2-3; D is perhaps TRBD1 (5 bases). Deletions cut 4 bases from V and 3 bases from J, with 8 bases between. Germline loops: CDR1 LNHDA, CDR2 SQIVND (reference sequence). The CDR3 is made up of 13 amino acids. The CDR3: CASSTQGTDTQYF. CDR3 DNA sequence: TGTGCCAGTAGTACCCAGGGTACAGATACGCAGTATTTT.